What follows are 30 T cell receptor beta chains derived from one specimen sequenced in a study of blood T cell repertoires in COVID-19. Libraries were prepared by immunoSEQ multiplex PCR; TCRdb keeps only in-frame clonotypes and omits some of them. The sample consists of roughly 290,000 clones, nearly 90% of them appearing once. Sequenced material: PBMCs or T cells enriched from blood (not recorded which). These TCRs come from a woman aged 18 to 35 with acute COVID-19.

V is TRBV4-3 and J is TRBJ2-7; 12 bases line up with TRBD2. The ends lost 3 bases at V and 2 bases at J; junction bases unmatched: 14. The CDR3 runs 19 residues. CDR1 LGHNA and CDR2 YSLEER come from the germline V gene. The CDR3 loop is CASSQEKTSGSGPPYEQYF. The CDR3 DNA sequence: TGCGCCAGCAGCCAGGAAAAGACTAGCGGGAGCGGTCCGCCCTACGAGCAGTACTTC.

For this clone: The germline gene is not matched at one end of the junction; a read error may be the cause. The gene calls are TRBV13 and TRBJ1-2; 9 positions agree with TRBD1. Looked up from germline, CDR1 is PRHDT and CDR2 is FYEKMQ (reference sequence). This CDR3 region has 13 residues. The CDR3 here is CASSIGTGHGYTF. CDR3 DNA: TGTGCCAGCAGCATAGGGACAGGGCATGGCTACACCTTC.

The V gene is TRBV6-5, the J gene TRBJ2-7; TRBD2 matches at 12 bases. The CDR3 contains 15 residues. Germline lookup yields CDR1 MNHEY and CDR2 SVGAGI. The V and J ends lost 3 bases and 4 bases, in that order; junction bases with no gene match: 4. CDR3 coding DNA: TGTGCCAGCAGTTATTGGACTAGCGGGACATACGAGCAGTACTTC. It specifies CASSYWTSGTYEQYF.

This chain joins TRBV3-1 (or the pseudogene TRBV3-2) and TRBJ2-7; 9 bases fit TRBD2. CDR1 is LGHDT, CDR2 YNNKEL, per germline (reference sequence). This CDR3 region has 17 residues. V shed 4 bases, J shed 5 bases, and the junction held 15 bases outside the gene matches. The CDR3 spells CASSPGRFAGGFHEQYF. The CDR3 nucleotides read TGTGCCAGCAGCCCAGGTCGCTTTGCGGGAGGGTTCCACGAGCAGTACTTC.

The rearrangement uses TRBV18 and TRBJ1-2; TRBD1 is a possible D gene (6 bases). The V end lost 1 base, the J end lost 4 bases, and 7 bases lay between the germline ends. Looked up from germline, CDR1 is KGHSH and CDR2 is LQKENI. The CDR3 consists of 13 residues. CDR3 protein: CASSPLDSYGYTF. DNA of the CDR3: TGTGCCAGCTCACCACTGGACAGCTATGGCTACACCTTC.

J is TRBJ1-2 and V is TRBV19; D remains unclear. The CDR3 totals 13 residues. CDR1 is LNHDA, CDR2 SQIVND, per germline (reference sequence). Trimming removed 5 bases from V and 4 bases from J, with 11 bases in between. CDR3 amino acids: CASSVDSFYGYTF. The CDR3 bases are TGTGCCAGTAGTGTTGACTCGTTCTATGGCTACACCTTC.

This chain connects TRBV7-6 to TRBJ2-3; 10 positions agree with TRBD2. Germline loops: CDR1 SGHVS, CDR2 FNYEAQ. CDR3 length equals 19 residues. V was pared by 5 bases and J by 3 bases, with 17 bases of the junction left unmatched. The CDR3 region is CASSAGFLGASGRTDTQYF. The CDR3 region has the DNA TGTGCCAGCAGCGCAGGGTTTTTAGGCGCTAGCGGGAGAACAGATACGCAGTATTTT.

The chain is built from TRBV10-1 and TRBJ2-1, with D possibly TRBD2 on 5 matching bases. Trimming removed 7 bases at V and 1 base at J, with 11 bases between. CDR1 and CDR2 (germline): WNHNN, SYGVQD (reference sequence). CDR3 length: 14 amino acids. The CDR3 DNA follows: TGCGCCAGCACCCGGGAATCGTCCTACAATGAGCAGTTCTTC. This gives the protein CASTRESSYNEQFF.

V and J are TRBV4-3 and TRBJ2-2; 8 bases are a match to TRBD1. Trimming removed 1 base from V and 6 bases from J; junction bases left unmatched: 10. The CDR3 covers 17 residues. Per the germline V gene, CDR1 is LGHNA and CDR2 is YSLEER. This CDR3 is CASSQVRTGNRAGELFF. CDR3 DNA sequence: TGCGCCAGCAGCCAAGTGCGGACAGGGAATCGGGCCGGGGAGCTGTTTTTT.

The gene calls are TRBV27 and TRBJ2-2; TRBD1 matches at 8 bases. This CDR3 comprises 16 residues. The V segment lost 2 bases and the J segment 5 bases; nucleotides outside the gene matches: 7. Per the germline V gene, CDR1 is MNHEY and CDR2 is SMNVEV (reference sequence). Here the CDR3 reads CASSLESGGVTGELFF. The CDR3 DNA reads as TGTGCCAGCAGTTTAGAGTCAGGGGGCGTAACCGGGGAGCTGTTTTTT.

The chain joins TRBV28 to TRBJ1-3; D possibly corresponds to TRBD1 (6 bases). This CDR3 is built from 16 residues. V lost 2 bases and J lost 2, with 13 bases in between. The V gene's germline CDR1 is MDHEN and CDR2 SYDVKM. The CDR3 sequence: CASSLTQGYPGNTIYF. DNA for the CDR3: TGTGCCAGCAGTTTAACTCAGGGGTATCCTGGAAACACCATATATTTT. Looking up the rest from reference TRBV28 and TRBJ1-3 gives the full variable domain: DVKVTQSSRYLVKRTGEKVFLECVQDMDHENMFWYRQDPGLGLRLIYFSYDVKMKEKGDIPEGYSVSREKKERFSLILESASTNQTSMYLCASSLTQGYPGNTIYFGEGSWLTVV.

The chain links TRBV30 to TRBJ2-1; D is perhaps TRBD1 (6 bases). Germline V CDR1 and CDR2: GTSNPN, SVGIG (reference sequence). Trimming pared 0 bases from V and 8 bases from J, leaving 8 bases between. The CDR3 totals 12 residues. The CDR3 nucleotides are TGTGCCTGGAGTGTACAGGGCGATGAGCAGTTCTTC. This encodes CAWSVQGDEQFF.

This rearrangement joins TRBV6-1 to TRBJ1-5; D unresolved. The CDR3 runs to 14 residues. Germline V gene sequence: CDR1 MNHNS, CDR2 SASEGT. With 2 bases removed from V and 0 bases from J, the gap between germline ends came to 5 bases. The CDR3 is CASSESYSNQPQHF. Here the CDR3 DNA reads TGTGCCAGCAGTGAATCGTATAGCAATCAGCCCCAGCATTTT.

The CDR3 nucleotides read TGTGCCAGCAGTTACTCATCAGGGGGGACGTACTATGGCTACACCTTC. Protein sequence: CASSYSSGGTYYGYTF. J is TRBJ1-2 and V is TRBV6-2 or TRBV6-3; 7 bases are shared with TRBD1. The length of the CDR3 is 16 residues. After removal of 0 bases from V and 3 bases from J, the junction contained 7 bases not matched to a gene. CDR1 is MNHEY, CDR2 SVGEGT, per germline.

The chain combines TRBV24-1 with TRBJ2-7; D perhaps matches TRBD2 (6 bases). Germline CDR1 KGHDR, CDR2 SFDVKD. The length of the CDR3 is 16 residues. Trimming left V 5 bases short and J 1 base short, with 17 bases between. The CDR3 sequence: CATSGLGAGSSYEQYF. For the CDR3, the DNA is TGTGCCACCAGTGGTTTAGGGGCCGGGAGTTCCTACGAGCAGTACTTC.

This clone was recorded once. V is TRBV18 and J is TRBJ1-4, with 11 bases that match TRBD1. The J segment lost 8 bases and the V segment lost 3 bases, leaving 14 bases of the junction unmatched. CDR3 size: 18 residues. Germline V gene sequence: CDR1 KGHSH, CDR2 LQKENI. The CDR3 here is CASSPPGTGGTIGEKLFF. The CDR3 DNA reads as TGTGCCAGCTCACCCCCCGGGACAGGGGGGACAATTGGAGAAAAACTGTTTTTT.

This chain joins TRBV5-8 and TRBJ2-3, with TRBD1 matching over 9 bases. After removal of 5 bases from V and 1 base from J, the junction contained 11 bases not matched to a gene. The CDR3 totals 17 residues. The V gene's germline CDR1 is SGHTS and CDR2 YDEGEE. The CDR3 region has the DNA TGTGCCAGCAGTCTCCCCCCCCGGGACAGGGGCACAGATACGCAGTATTTT. Its translation is CASSLPPRDRGTDTQYF. Drawing the rest from reference TRBV5-8 and TRBJ2-3, the complete variable domain is EAGVTQSPTHLIKTRGQQATLRCSPISGHTSVYWYQQALGLGLQFLLWYDEGEERNRGNFPPRFSGRQFPNYSSELNVNALELEDSALYLCASSLPPRDRGTDTQYFGPGTRLTVL.

The chain joins TRBV28 to TRBJ1-1; D remains unclear. Germline CDR1 is MDHEN and CDR2 is SYDVKM. Trimming shortened V by 7 bases and J by 3 bases, and 12 bases separated the two germline ends. The CDR3 length is 13 residues. The CDR3 nucleotides read TGTGCCAGCAACTTGGGCAGCCACACTGAAGCTTTCTTT. It translates to CASNLGSHTEAFF.

The chain links TRBV28 to TRBJ1-2; D is unclear. The V end lost 2 bases, the J end lost 6 bases, and 13 bases lay between the germline ends. This CDR3 contains 14 residues. In germline, CDR1 is MDHEN, CDR2 SYDVKM. CDR3 in DNA: TGTGCCAGCAGTTTAACCCCAGACTTGAATGGCTACACCTTC. It translates to CASSLTPDLNGYTF.

The V and J genes are TRBV4-3 and TRBJ1-3; D call uncertain. Trimming stripped 3 bases from V and 3 bases from J, with 15 bases between. Germline V lookup: CDR1 LGHNA, CDR2 YSLEER. This CDR3 is 16 amino acids long. This CDR3 is CASSHVRTGYGNTIYF. In DNA form, the CDR3 reads TGCGCCAGCAGCCATGTAAGGACGGGGTATGGAAACACCATATATTTT.

This chain joins TRBV7-2 and TRBJ2-2, with a possible D match to TRBD2 (6 bases). The CDR3 contains 16 residues. Trimming removed 1 base from V and 3 bases from J, with 12 bases in between. CDR1 is SGHTA, CDR2 FQGNSA, per germline. CDR3: CASSLVGGKHTGELFF. DNA of the CDR3: TGTGCCAGCAGCTTAGTAGGCGGGAAGCACACCGGGGAGCTGTTTTTT.

This chain links TRBV4-3 with TRBJ2-7, with 13 bases that match TRBD2. Germline V CDR1 and CDR2: LGHNA, YSLEER. The CDR3 loop spans 20 amino acids. V lost 1 base and J lost 2; bases outside the gene matches: 14. CDR3 sequence (DNA): TGCGCCAGCAGCCAAGTGGGTTGGACTAGCGGGAGTCCCAGCCCCTACGAGCAGTACTTC. Its translation is CASSQVGWTSGSPSPYEQYF.

This chain connects TRBV27 to TRBJ1-4, with TRBD1 as a possible D gene (5 bases). CDR1 is MNHEY and CDR2 is SMNVEV in the germline V gene (reference sequence). V was pared by 2 bases and J by 7 bases, with 14 bases between. The CDR3 runs 15 residues. The chain's CDR3 is CASSLGGTVPEKLFF. In DNA, the CDR3 is TGTGCCAGCAGTTTAGGGGGGACCGTCCCTGAAAAACTGTTTTTT.

CDR3 coding DNA: TGTGCCAGCAGCCCGCAGGGAATCAGCACAGATACGCAGTATTTT. Translated: CASSPQGISTDTQYF. The chain recombines TRBV3-1 (or the pseudogene TRBV3-2) with TRBJ2-3; the D gene is possibly TRBD1 (5 bases). CDR3 length: 15 residues. Germline values: CDR1 LGHDT, CDR2 YNNKEL (reference sequence). The V end was cut by 4 bases, the J end by 0 bases, with 11 bases between.

This clone was recorded only once. The chain carries TRBV27 and TRBJ2-3; 13 nucleotides match TRBD2. The CDR3 covers 18 residues. J gave up 1 base and V 4 bases, and 8 bases lay outside the gene matches. Germline lookup yields CDR1 MNHEY and CDR2 SMNVEV (reference sequence). The CDR3 DNA sequence: TGTGCCAGCAGTTCACTAGCGGGAGGGCCCCGAGGCACAGATACGCAGTATTTT. It encodes CASSSLAGGPRGTDTQYF.

As DNA, the CDR3 is TGTGCCAGCAGTCCTATTATACTGAATGAAAAACTGTTTTTT. This sequence encodes CASSPIILNEKLFF. The chain couples TRBV7-9 to TRBJ1-4; D is unclear. Germline V CDR1 and CDR2: SEHNR, FQNEAQ (reference sequence). Between the trimmed V and J ends, which lost 6 bases and 5 bases, there was a span of 13 bases. The CDR3 totals 14 residues.

On this clone itself: The sample has other DNA sequences that encode this CDR3 too. This rearrangement joins TRBV27 to TRBJ2-7; 10 bases agree with TRBD1. CDR1 and CDR2 from the germline V gene are MNHEY and SMNVEV (reference sequence). V lost 0 bases to trimming and J lost 4 bases; unmatched junction nucleotides: 3. The CDR3 covers 15 residues. CDR3 in amino acids: CASSLSGTGAYEQYF. CDR3 bases: TGTGCCAGCAGTTTATCGGGGACAGGGGCATACGAGCAGTACTTC.

Only one count was recorded for this clone. This chain uses TRBV28 with TRBJ2-1, with TRBD2 matching 7 bases. This CDR3 has 15 residues. Germline values: CDR1 MDHEN, CDR2 SYDVKM. V dropped 3 bases and J dropped 4; count of bases not matched to a gene: 6. DNA for the CDR3: TGTGCCAGCAGTTTGGCCTTCGGGGGGTACAATGAGCAGTTCTTC. This codes for CASSLAFGGYNEQFF. The full variable domain, in which reference TRBV28 and TRBJ2-1 provide the parts outside the CDR3, is DVKVTQSSRYLVKRTGEKVFLECVQDMDHENMFWYRQDPGLGLRLIYFSYDVKMKEKGDIPEGYSVSREKKERFSLILESASTNQTSMYLCASSLAFGGYNEQFFGPGTRLTVL.

The chain joins TRBV6-5 to TRBJ2-7, with D possibly TRBD2 on 5 matching bases. Per the germline V gene, CDR1 is MNHEY and CDR2 is SVGAGI. This CDR3 has 14 residues. Trimming stripped 5 bases from V and 6 bases from J, with 17 bases between. This chain's CDR3 is CASSRWSGRGEQYF. As DNA, the CDR3 is TGTGCCAGCAGTCGCTGGAGCGGCCGGGGCGAGCAGTACTTC.

Here the CDR3 DNA reads TGTGCCAGCACCTCCTGGGCCCGGGGGGCCAACGTCCTGACTTTC. It yields the protein CASTSWARGANVLTF. The V gene is TRBV6-5, the J gene TRBJ2-6; D gene uncertain. Looked up from germline, CDR1 is MNHEY and CDR2 is SVGAGI. The ends were cut back, 7 bases at V and 4 bases at J, with 14 bases in the middle. This CDR3 has 15 amino acids.